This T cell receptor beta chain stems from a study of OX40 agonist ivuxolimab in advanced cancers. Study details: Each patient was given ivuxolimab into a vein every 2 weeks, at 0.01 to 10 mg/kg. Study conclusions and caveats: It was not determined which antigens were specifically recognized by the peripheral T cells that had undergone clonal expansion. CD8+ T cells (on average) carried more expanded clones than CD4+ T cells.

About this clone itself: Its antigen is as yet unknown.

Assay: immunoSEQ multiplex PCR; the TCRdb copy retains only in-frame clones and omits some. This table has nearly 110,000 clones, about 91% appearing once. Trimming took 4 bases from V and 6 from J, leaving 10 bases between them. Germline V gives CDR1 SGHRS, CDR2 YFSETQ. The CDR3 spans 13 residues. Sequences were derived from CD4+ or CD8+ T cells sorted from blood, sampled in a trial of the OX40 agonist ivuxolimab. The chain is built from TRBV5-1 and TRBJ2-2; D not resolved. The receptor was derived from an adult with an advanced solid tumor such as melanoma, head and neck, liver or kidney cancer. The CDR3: CASSPTSAGELFF. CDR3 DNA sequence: TGCGCCAGCAGCCCCACGTCGGCCGGGGAGCTGTTTTTT.